This TCR beta chain was identified in a study of CDR3 diversity in severe acne. The length of the CDR3 is 13 residues. Germline CDR1 is MNHEY and CDR2 is SVGAGI. About this clonotype: A read error may account for a junction end that differs from germline.

TCRdb recomputed calls from the PCR reads with MiXCR, one row per CDR3 protein. The sample holds 65,000 to 95,000 distinct CDR3 sequences, around 50% seen once. The rearrangement links TRBV6-5 to TRBJ2-7, with D maybe TRBD1 (7 bases). The clonotype was recovered from a male donor in good health, without acne. Sample: blood. The CDR3 DNA is TGTGCCAGCTGGGGGGAGGAGGGACGTAGGGGGCACTTC. Translation: CASWGEEGRRGHF.